This T cell receptor (beta chain) is drawn from a study of regulatory T cells in long-lasting Graves disease listed by TCRdb under 2021. In the study overall: To count as having persistent Graves' disease, a patient had to have received antithyroid drug treatment for over 5 years with TSH receptor autoantibodies remaining persistently positive. Patients with persistent Graves' disease were compared with patients with newly diagnosed Graves' disease using TCR sequencing and RNA sequencing of peripheral blood. The study was conducted in China and was registered as a clinical trial. TCR sequencing covered roughly 13 persistent and roughly 20 newly diagnosed Graves' disease patients, around 35 samples in total. Antithyroid drugs had been taken for approximately 9.5 years on average by persistent Graves' disease patients in the clinical cohort. Study-wide conclusions, independent of this receptor: Persistent patients shared more public clonotypes among themselves (around 2,800) than newly diagnosed patients did (about 970). Sequencing and analysis were limited to the TCR beta chain. The small sample size was acknowledged by the authors as a limitation that may reduce accuracy. Lower TCR Shannon entropy and fewer highly expanded clones were observed in persistent Graves' disease patients than in newly diagnosed patients, which suggested clonal expansion. Persistent disease showed preferential use of TRBV28, TRBJ1-2 and TRBJ2-5, whereas newly diagnosed disease favored TRBV20-1 and TRBJ2-1. Only peripheral blood was studied, because thyroid tissue, the primary lesion, was inaccessible.

At least ten counts were recorded for this clonotype. Its antigen target is currently unknown. No per-base quality is available; no much larger clone lies one base away. Libraries were prepared through multiplex PCR. Sequenced on an Illumina HiSeq 4000. iRepertoire HTBI primers and Arm-PCR amplification of CDR3 regions were used to construct TCR beta libraries. PCR products were gel purified before sequencing. The original pipeline was this. Gene usage analysis of CDR3 amino acid clonotypes used the 60 to 80 TRBV and 12 to 15 TRBJ segments found across samples. COPE and FqMerger were used to merge the filtered high-quality paired reads into contigs. Contigs were aligned with BLAST to IMGT TRBV, TRBD and TRBJ reference genes, and CDR3 was defined per IMGT. Clonotypes above 0.1% frequency were classified as highly expanded clones. Repertoire diversity was measured by Shannon entropy, and V-J evenness by the Gini coefficient. Clonotypes shared by more than one individual were considered public. TCRdb took the public reads, trimmed them with fastp at Q25, ran MiXCR for clone calling and kept in-frame beta chains. Entries are consolidated by CDR3 protein sequence, retaining the most common genes and DNA. The V and J calls, along with clone size, are taken from TCRdb and not from the paper's own processing. This sample holds 650,000 to 700,000 distinct CDR3 sequences; about 32% were observed only once. The ten largest clones take up 40% to 50% of the sample.

V has 7 bases trimmed and J has 1 base trimmed; junction bases matching no gene number 5. The germline V gene provides CDR1 ENHRY and CDR2 SYGVKD. Measured from the cysteine to the phenylalanine, the CDR3 is 15 residues long. The retained sequence is limited to the CDR3, 45 bases, with the frame set at the first base. The label giving this sample's time point can be read as: persistent/refractory GD, antithyroid drugs over 5 years with positive TRAb. For both TCR sequencing and RNA sequencing, RNA was extracted from PBMCs in TRIzol. The diagnosis of Graves' disease was made according to American Thyroid Association guidelines. The patients came from an endocrinology department in Xi'an, China. Each patient gave 9 to 10 milliliters of peripheral blood, collected in an EDTA anticoagulant tube. Ficoll Paque Plus density gradient separation was used to isolate PBMCs, and no further T cell sorting was done. An Agilent 2100 Bioanalyzer and agarose gel were used to check RNA quality, and a NanoDrop 2000 was used to measure RNA concentration.

The V and J segments used are TRBV10-3 and TRBJ2-2; TRBD1 fits 8 bases in the junction. The TCR was taken from a female donor with Graves disease. Sequenced material: peripheral blood mononuclear cells (PBMCs), taken when the disease was refractory, from a patient treated with antithyroid drugs. The nucleotides read TGTGCCATCAAAAATGGACAGGGGAACACCGGGGAGCTGTTTTTT. This gives the protein CAIKNGQGNTGELFF.